These T cell receptor beta chains were read from a single sample in a study of blood T cell repertoires in COVID-19. Clones were read by immunoSEQ multiplex PCR, and TCRdb kept only the in-frame ones, dropping some. In the table there are approximately 140,000 clones, about four fifths of which are singletons. The sequenced sample consisted of PBMCs or T cells enriched from blood (not recorded which). These receptor sequences come from a woman aged 45-65 years with acute COVID-19. The CDR3 runs from the conserved cysteine through the conserved F or W.

V: TRBV27; J: TRBJ1-2; CDR3: CASSLFGGQPYGYTF
V: TRBV5-1; J: TRBJ2-3; CDR3: CASSLISGVRTDTQYF
V: TRBV7-9; J: TRBJ2-1; CDR3: CASSYGTGKQFF
V: TRBV3-1/TRBV3-2; J: TRBJ2-5; CDR3: CASSQVAETQYF
V: TRBV11-2; J: TRBJ1-4; CDR3: CASSFSGEGYEKLFF
V: TRBV19; J: TRBJ1-6; CDR3: CASSIPSPGAPLHF
V: TRBV3-1/TRBV3-2; J: TRBJ1-2; CDR3: CASSPRGGLGYTF
V: TRBV7-9; J: TRBJ2-3; CDR3: CASSLGAGGRTDTQYF
V: TRBV4-2; J: TRBJ1-1; CDR3: CASSQDTTENTEAFF
V: TRBV9; J: TRBJ1-2; CDR3: CASSTGGGYGYTF
V: TRBV9; J: TRBJ2-5; CDR3: CASAETGGRETQYF
V: TRBV12-5; J: TRBJ1-5; CDR3: CASGAGASNQPQHF
V: TRBV3-1/TRBV3-2; J: TRBJ1-5; CDR3: CASSEGTDQPQHF
V: TRBV30; J: TRBJ1-2; CDR3: CAWAAIGGNGYTF
V: TRBV28; J: TRBJ1-2; CDR3: CASRLFLGINYGYTF
V: TRBV30; J: TRBJ1-6; CDR3: CAWNQGAGSPLHF
V: TRBV2; J: TRBJ2-1; CDR3: CASRGLALDEQFF
V: TRBV6-6; J: TRBJ1-2; CDR3: CASSPDRPLVGSNYGYTF
V: TRBV7-2; J: TRBJ1-1; CDR3: CASSFTGTGMNTEAFF
V: TRBV5-1; J: TRBJ1-1; CDR3: CASAPFSEMNTEAFF
V: TRBV29-1; J: TRBJ2-2; CDR3: CSVEMGAGTGELFF
V: TRBV7-2; J: TRBJ2-7; CDR3: CASSLVGLADYEQYF
V: TRBV6-1; J: TRBJ2-3; CDR3: CASSEKQADTQYF
V: TRBV3-1/TRBV3-2; J: TRBJ1-5; CDR3: CASSLRTGNLPQHF
V: TRBV7-9; J: TRBJ2-3; CDR3: CASSLEQGFTDTQYF
V: TRBV3-1/TRBV3-2; J: TRBJ1-1; CDR3: CASSQAGQGAVNTEAFF
V: TRBV25-1; J: TRBJ1-1; CDR3: CASSEQGTLKAFF
V: TRBV7-3; J: TRBJ1-1; CDR3: CASSPGARGSGTEAFF
V: TRBV30; J: TRBJ2-5; CDR3: CAWSGGKKETQYF
V: TRBV11-2; J: TRBJ2-7; CDR3: CASSPQGQVGLEQYF
V: TRBV5-4; J: TRBJ2-1; CDR3: CASSLGQGAGEQFF